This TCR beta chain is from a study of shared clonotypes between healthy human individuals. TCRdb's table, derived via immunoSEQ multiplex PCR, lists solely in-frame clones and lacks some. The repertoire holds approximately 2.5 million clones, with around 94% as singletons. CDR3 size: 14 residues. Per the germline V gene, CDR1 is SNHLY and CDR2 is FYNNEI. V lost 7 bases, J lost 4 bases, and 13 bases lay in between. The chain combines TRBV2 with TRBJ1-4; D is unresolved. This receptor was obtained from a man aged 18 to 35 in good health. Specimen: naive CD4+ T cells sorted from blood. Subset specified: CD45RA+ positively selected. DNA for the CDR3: TGTGCCAGCATGGACCCCCTCTTTAATGAAAAACTGTTTTTT. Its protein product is CASMDPLFNEKLFF.